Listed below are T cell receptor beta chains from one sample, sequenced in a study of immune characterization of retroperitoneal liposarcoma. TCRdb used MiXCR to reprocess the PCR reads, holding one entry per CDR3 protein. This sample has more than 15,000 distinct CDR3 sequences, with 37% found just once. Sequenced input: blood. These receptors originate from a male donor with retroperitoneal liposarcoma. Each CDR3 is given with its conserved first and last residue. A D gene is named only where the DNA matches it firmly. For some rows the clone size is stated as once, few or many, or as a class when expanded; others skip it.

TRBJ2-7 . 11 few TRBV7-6 TGTGCCAGCAGCCCCGGGGGCGAGCAGTACTTC CASSPGGEQYF
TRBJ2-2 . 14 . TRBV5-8 TGTGCCAGCAGCTTGGAGAGGACCACCGGGGAGCTGTTTTTT CASSLERTTGELFF
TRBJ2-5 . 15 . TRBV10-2 TGCGCCAGCAGCGCTGACTCAGGCGGGGCCGAGACCCAGTACTTC CASSADSGGAETQYF
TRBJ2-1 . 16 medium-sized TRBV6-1 TGTGCCAGCAGTGAACGGCAGGTTAGCTCCTACAATGAGCAGTTCTTC CASSERQVSSYNEQFF
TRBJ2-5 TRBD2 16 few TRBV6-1 TGTGCCAGCAGTGAAAGGACTAGCGGGAGGGCCGGGGAGCAGTACTTC CASSERTSGRAGEQYF
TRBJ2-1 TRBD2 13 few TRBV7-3 TGTGCCAGCAGCTCGACTAGCCTGGAGACCCAGTTCTTC CASSSTSLETQFF
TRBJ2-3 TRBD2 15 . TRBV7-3 TGTGCCAGCAGCTTAGGCGGGGGTGGGCCAGATACGCAGTATTTT CASSLGGGGPDTQYF
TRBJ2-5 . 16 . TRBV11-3 TGTGCCAGCAGCCGAGGGACAACAGCAAAAGAGGAGACCCAGTACTTC CASSRGTTAKEETQYF
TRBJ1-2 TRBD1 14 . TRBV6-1 TGTGCCAGCAGTAGAGGACAGGGATCGGATGGCTACACCTTC CASSRGQGSDGYTF
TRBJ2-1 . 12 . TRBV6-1 TGTGCCGGCAGGGAAGGGGGGACAGAGCAGTTCTTC CAGREGGTEQFF
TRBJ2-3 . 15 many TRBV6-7 TGTGCCAGCAGTCCTCCAATCGACACCGCAGATACGCAGTATTTT CASSPPIDTADTQYF
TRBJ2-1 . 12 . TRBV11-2 TGTGCCAGCAGCTCTGGGGTGGGGGAGCAGTTCTTC CASSSGVGEQFF
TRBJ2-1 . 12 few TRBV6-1 TGTGCCAGCAGCCCCGTTGGGGAGACCCAGTTCTTC CASSPVGETQFF
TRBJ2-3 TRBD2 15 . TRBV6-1 TGTGCCAGCAGTTCCCGGGACGGGAGGAGACGTACGCAGTATTTT CASSSRDGRRRTQYF
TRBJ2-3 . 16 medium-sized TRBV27 TGTGCCAGCACTAATTCTCAGGCAGGAAGCACAGATACGCAGTATTTT CASTNSQAGSTDTQYF
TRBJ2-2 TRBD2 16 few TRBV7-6 TGTGCCAGCAGCTTAGGGGCGGGAGTAGGAACCGGGGAGCTGTTTTTT CASSLGAGVGTGELFF
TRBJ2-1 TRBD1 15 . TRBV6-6 TGTGCCAGCAGTTCCTCCGGGACAGGGACCTACGAGCAGTTCTTC CASSSSGTGTYEQFF
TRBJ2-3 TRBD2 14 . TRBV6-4 TGTGCCAGCAGTGAAGCGGGAGGGGCGGATACGCAGTATTTT CASSEAGGADTQYF
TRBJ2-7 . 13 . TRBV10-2 TGCGCCAGCAGGGAAACCCCCCCCCCCGAGCAGTACTTC CASRETPPPEQYF
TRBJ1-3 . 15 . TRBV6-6 TGTGCCAGCAGACGGGGACGGGACTCTGGAAACACCATATATTTT CASRRGRDSGNTIYF
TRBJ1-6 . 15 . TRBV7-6 TGTGCCAGCAGCTTAGGTGGCAGACAGAATTCACCCCTCCACTTT CASSLGGRQNSPLHF
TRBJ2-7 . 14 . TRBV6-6 TGTGCCAGCAGTTACGGTGGGGGGGCGCCCGAGCAGTACTTC CASSYGGGAPEQYF
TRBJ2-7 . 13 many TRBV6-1 TGTGCCAGCAGATCTCCAATTTTCTACGAGCAGTACTTC CASRSPIFYEQYF
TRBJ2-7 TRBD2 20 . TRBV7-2 TGTGCCAGCAGCTTAGCTATATGGGGCATGACTAGCGGGAGATTCTACGAGCAGTACTTC CASSLAIWGMTSGRFYEQYF
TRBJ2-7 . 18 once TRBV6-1 TGTGCCAGCAGTTCACAAAAGTTGGGGGGAGGTTCCGGGTACGAGCAGTACTTC CASSSQKLGGGSGYEQYF
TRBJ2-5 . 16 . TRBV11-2 TGTGCCAGCCAGCTTACCCCCATGGAAAACCAAGAGACCCAGTACTTC CASQLTPMENQETQYF
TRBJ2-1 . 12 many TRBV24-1 TGTGCCACCAGTGATTTCCGACTTGAGCAGTTCTTC CATSDFRLEQFF
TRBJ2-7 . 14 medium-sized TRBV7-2 TGTGCCAGCAGCCCCTGGACCATTTCCTACGAGCAGTACTTC CASSPWTISYEQYF
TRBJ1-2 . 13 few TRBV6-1 TGTGCCAGCAGTGCGACCGGGAACTATGGCTACACCTTC CASSATGNYGYTF